This is a list of T cell receptor beta chains from one sample in a study of blood T cell repertoires in COVID-19. Only in-frame clones appear in the TCRdb table, and some are missing; sequencing was by immunoSEQ multiplex PCR. The sample yields fewer than 300,000 clones, around four fifths seen once. Sequencing was carried out using peripheral blood. These receptors were collected from a woman aged 50 to 60 who had recovered from COVID-19. Both conserved end residues are part of each CDR3. D genes are given only for firm matches. Expanded clones are given a class, and other clones once, few, many or no size at all.

TRBJ2-1,-,TRBV11-2,many,TGTGCCAGCAGCTTAGGGTTCAAGGGGGCTACTAGCTCGGGTGAGCAGTTCTTC,CASSLGFKGATSSGEQFF
TRBJ1-2,TRBD1,TRBV29-1,-,TGCAGCGTTGGACAGGGGCCGGCCGACACCTTC,CSVGQGPADTF
TRBJ1-1,TRBD1,TRBV29-1,-,TGCAGCGTAGAGGGACAGGCGAACACTGAAGCTTTCTTT,CSVEGQANTEAFF
TRBJ1-1,-,TRBV18,-,TGTGCCAGCTCACCAGGGGGCCCCACTGAAGCTTTCTTT,CASSPGGPTEAFF
TRBJ2-7,TRBD1,TRBV5-5,few,TGTGCCAGCAGCGGGGGACAGGCCTACGAGCAGTACTTC,CASSGGQAYEQYF
TRBJ1-2,-,TRBV5-6,few,TGTGCCAGCAGCTGGGTCCAGGGATCTGATGACTATGGCTACACCTTC,CASSWVQGSDDYGYTF
TRBJ1-3,-,TRBV4-1,once,TGCGCCAGCAGCCAAGCAGGGACTGGAAACACCATATATTTT,CASSQAGTGNTIYF
TRBJ2-3,-,TRBV6-2/TRBV6-3,-,TGTGCCAGCAGTAACCCCCGGGATGTCACAGATACGCAGTATTTT,CASSNPRDVTDTQYF
TRBJ2-1,-,TRBV7-2,once,TGTGCCAGCAGCTTAGAGACTATCTACAATGAGCAGTTCTTC,CASSLETIYNEQFF
TRBJ1-5,TRBD1,TRBV19,-,TGTGCCAGTAGTACCACCGGGACAGGGGGCCCCACTCGGGCCCAGCATTTT,CASSTTGTGGPTRAQHF
TRBJ1-1,-,TRBV7-9,-,TGTGCCAGCAGCCCGGGACTCTTGGCTTTCTTT,CASSPGLLAFF
TRBJ2-2,TRBD2,TRBV10-3,-,TGTGCCATCAGTGAGCCGGGACTAGCGGGGGTGAACACCGGGGAGCTGTTTTTT,CAISEPGLAGVNTGELFF
TRBJ1-4,-,TRBV6-2/TRBV6-3,-,TGTGCCAGCAGTTCGATACTTGCAACTAATGAAAAACTGTTTTTT,CASSSILATNEKLFF
TRBJ2-5,TRBD2,TRBV9,-,TGTGCCAGCAGCGTAGGGCTAGCGGAGGAGACCCAGTACTTC,CASSVGLAEETQYF
TRBJ2-7,-,TRBV5-4,-,TGTGCCAGCAGCTTGGTCGGGGGCGAGCAGTACTTC,CASSLVGGEQYF
TRBJ2-7,TRBD1,TRBV5-6,once,TGTGCCAGCAGCTTACCGGGACAGGAATACGAGCAGTACTTC,CASSLPGQEYEQYF
TRBJ2-7,-,TRBV6-2/TRBV6-3,-,TGTGCCAGCAGTCCATCCTACGAGCAGTACTTC,CASSPSYEQYF
TRBJ1-5,-,TRBV10-2,-,TGCGCCAGCAGTGAAAGCGGCCAGGAGAAACCCCAGCATTTT,CASSESGQEKPQHF
TRBJ1-5,-,TRBV5-4,few,TGTGCCAGCAGCTTCTACGACCAGGGGAATCAGCCCCAGCATTTT,CASSFYDQGNQPQHF
TRBJ2-5,-,TRBV4-1,-,TGCGCCAGCAGCCAAGATCTAACAGTCCAAGAGACCCAGTACTTC,CASSQDLTVQETQYF
TRBJ1-1,-,TRBV24-1,-,TGTGCCACCCGGGGGATTAACACTGAAGCTTTCTTT,CATRGINTEAFF
TRBJ1-1,-,TRBV23-1,-,TGCGCCAGCAGTTCAATCCAGAAGACATCGAACACTGAAGCTTTCTTT,CASSSIQKTSNTEAFF
TRBJ1-2,-,TRBV6-5,-,TGTGCCAGCAGCCCCAGAGGGGGGGGGTATGGCTACACCTTC,CASSPRGGGYGYTF
TRBJ1-4,-,TRBV5-8,-,TGTGCCAGCAGCTTGAGGGGATATAATGAAAAACTGTTTTTT,CASSLRGYNEKLFF
TRBJ1-1,-,TRBV7-2,-,TGTGCCAGCAGCCCGTGGGAGGGGACTGAAGCTTTCTTT,CASSPWEGTEAFF
TRBJ2-2,TRBD2,TRBV10-3,-,TGTGCCATCAGTGAGTCGACTAGCGGGAGGGCCGGCGCCGGGGAGCTGTTTTTT,CAISESTSGRAGAGELFF
TRBJ2-5,-,TRBV6-2/TRBV6-3,-,TGTGCCAGCAGCCCCGGGACACTTGGGGGGACCCAGTACTTC,CASSPGTLGGTQYF
TRBJ1-2,TRBD1,TRBV7-2,-,TGTGCCAGCAGCCAACAGAACAGGGGGGTTGGCGGCTACACCTTC,CASSQQNRGVGGYTF
TRBJ2-7,-,TRBV6-2/TRBV6-3,-,TGTGCCAGCAGTTATCGTCCGCTAGCTACCTACGAGCAGTACTTC,CASSYRPLATYEQYF
TRBJ2-2,TRBD2,TRBV18,-,TGTGCCAGCTCACCTTATCAGACTAGCGGGGCCGGGGAGCTGTTTTTT,CASSPYQTSGAGELFF
TRBJ2-1,-,TRBV19,-,TGTGCCAGTAGTATTGGGCAGAACAATGAGCAGTTCTTC,CASSIGQNNEQFF
TRBJ2-2,TRBD1,TRBV4-3,-,TGCGCCAGCAGCCAAGAGACAGGGGGGCCCGGGGAGCTGTTTTTT,CASSQETGGPGELFF
TRBJ2-7,-,TRBV28,-,TGTGCCAGCATTTCGGCAGGGGCACCCTCCTACGAGCAGTACTTC,CASISAGAPSYEQYF
TRBJ2-3,TRBD1,TRBV12-3/TRBV12-4,-,TGTGCCAGCAGTTCGACAGGGGTTGATACGCAGTATTTT,CASSSTGVDTQYF
TRBJ1-2,TRBD1,TRBV10-1,-,TGCGCCACCGGACAGGGGCGATTTGATGGCTACACCTTC,CATGQGRFDGYTF
TRBJ2-7,TRBD2,TRBV5-1,once,TGCGCCAGCATGCTCACCGGGGACTATGGGGGCGAGCAGTACTTC,CASMLTGDYGGEQYF
TRBJ1-6,-,TRBV7-2,-,TGTGCCAGCAGCTTAGCTTGGACTGATTCACCCCTCCACTTT,CASSLAWTDSPLHF
TRBJ2-4,TRBD2,TRBV5-1,-,TGCGCCAGCAGCTCGGGACTAGCGGGTGAAAACATTCAGTACTTC,CASSSGLAGENIQYF
TRBJ2-3,TRBD1,TRBV7-2,-,TGTGCCAGCAGCCTGGGGGACAGGGGATGGGATACGCAGTATTTT,CASSLGDRGWDTQYF
TRBJ2-7,-,TRBV6-2/TRBV6-3,-,TGTGCCAGCAGTTACGCAGGGGATAGCTCCTACGAGCAGTACTTC,CASSYAGDSSYEQYF
TRBJ1-2,-,TRBV5-1,-,TGCGCCAGCAGCCGTGATACAGGGACCTATGGCTACACCTTC,CASSRDTGTYGYTF
TRBJ1-2,TRBD1,TRBV28,-,TGTGCCAGCAGTTTCCGGGACAGATACTATGGCTACACCTTC,CASSFRDRYYGYTF
TRBJ2-3,TRBD2,TRBV7-3,-,TGTGCCAGCAGCTTAAACCCGGGACTAGCGGGCACAGATACGCAGTATTTT,CASSLNPGLAGTDTQYF
TRBJ1-6,TRBD1,TRBV2,once,TGTGCCACCACGGGACAGGGGGTTTCACCCCTCCACTTT,CATTGQGVSPLHF
TRBJ1-5,-,TRBV7-2,-,TGTGCCAGCAGCTTAGCGGTCGGGGGTCAGCCCCAGCATTTT,CASSLAVGGQPQHF
TRBJ2-2,-,TRBV28,-,TGTGCCAGCGCGGGACTTTTAACGAACACCGGGGAGCTGTTTTTT,CASAGLLTNTGELFF
TRBJ1-1,-,TRBV7-9,once,TGTGCCAGCAGCTTTACAGAGAACACTGAAGCTTTCTTT,CASSFTENTEAFF
TRBJ2-7,TRBD2,TRBV13,-,TGTGCCAGCAGCTCCAGCGGGGGACTCTACGAGCAGTACTTC,CASSSSGGLYEQYF
TRBJ2-3,-,TRBV7-2,-,TGTGCCAGCAGCTTAGTCTGGAGCGGGACAGATACGCAGTATTTT,CASSLVWSGTDTQYF
TRBJ1-1,TRBD1,TRBV30,-,TGTGCCCTATTGCCCCCTAGGACAGGGGGTGACATGAACACTGAAGCTTTCTTT,CALLPPRTGGDMNTEAFF
TRBJ2-7,-,TRBV7-9,-,TGTGCCAGCGCGGCAGGGGCGTCCTACGAGCAGTACTTC,CASAAGASYEQYF
TRBJ2-7,TRBD1,TRBV28,-,TGTGCCAGCACCACAGGGCAGGCGGGGACAGGGAACTCCTACGAGCAGTACTTC,CASTTGQAGTGNSYEQYF
TRBJ1-2,TRBD1,TRBV24-1,few,TGTGCCACCAGTGCCCCGGGACAGACTGCAAACTATGGCTACACCTTC,CATSAPGQTANYGYTF
TRBJ1-5,-,TRBV19,-,TGTGCCAGTAGTGCGGTGGATAGCAATCAGCCCCAGCATTTT,CASSAVDSNQPQHF
TRBJ1-1,-,TRBV30,-,TGTGCCTGGAGGAAAGGTCCGAGCGGGAACACTGAAGCTTTCTTT,CAWRKGPSGNTEAFF
TRBJ2-7,TRBD2,TRBV27,-,TGTGCCAGCAGTTTGGTAGCCGGGACTAGCTACGAGCAGTACTTC,CASSLVAGTSYEQYF
TRBJ1-1,-,TRBV3-1/TRBV3-2,-,TGTGCCAGCAGCCGGGGGCAGAACACTGAAGCTTTCTTT,CASSRGQNTEAFF
TRBJ1-6,-,TRBV28,few,TGTGCCAGCAGTTTAGGGGGCGCCGCCTATAATTCACCCCTCCACTTT,CASSLGGAAYNSPLHF
TRBJ1-5,TRBD1,TRBV10-1,-,TGCGCCAGCAGTTACAACCTGGGACAGGGAAGTCAGCCCCAGCATTTT,CASSYNLGQGSQPQHF
TRBJ1-1,-,TRBV28,-,TGTGCCAGCTACGGGGGGACGATGAACACTGAAGCTTTCTTT,CASYGGTMNTEAFF